These 9 T cell receptor beta chains were sequenced from one sample in a study of identical twins. Using its own MiXCR run on the 5' RACE reads, TCRdb lists one record per CDR3 protein. This table holds 450,000 or so distinct CDR3 sequences, 13% to 15% found once. The same sample was also used in a study of yellow fever vaccine responses in identical twins.

The specimen sequenced was CD4+ T cells sorted from blood. All receptors come from a woman aged 18-29 years in good health.

The genes are TRBV4-2 and TRBJ2-3; 9 nucleotides agree with TRBD1. CDR1 is LGHNA and CDR2 is YNFKEQ in the germline V gene. The trim removed 0 bases at V and 4 bases at J, leaving 5 bases unmatched. The CDR3 is made up of 16 amino acids. Here the CDR3 reads CASSQEGQGGADTQYF. The CDR3 DNA is TGTGCCAGCAGCCAAGAGGGACAGGGAGGCGCAGATACGCAGTATTTT.

This clonotype showed up many times. The chain carries TRBV6-1 and TRBJ2-4; D gene uncertain. The germline V gene encodes CDR1 MNHNS and CDR2 SASEGT. Trimming pared 6 bases from V and 0 bases from J, leaving 15 bases between. The CDR3 is 16 amino acids. The CDR3 sequence: CASSSGRLLAKNIQYF. CDR3 DNA: TGTGCCAGCAGCTCTGGACGGCTTCTAGCCAAAAACATTCAGTACTTC.

This clonotype was seen at least ten times. Here the CDR3 DNA reads TGTGCCACCAGTGCCGACGGGAGGGGGAGTGAGACCCAGTACTTC. Protein: CATSADGRGSETQYF. The rearrangement uses TRBV24-1 and TRBJ2-5, with 8 bases that match TRBD2. The CDR3 is 15 residues long. The germline V gene has CDR1 KGHDR and CDR2 SFDVKD. Trimming took 5 bases from V and 5 from J; bases not matched to a gene: 9.

This clonotype was seen a few times. V gene TRBV7-2 combines with J gene TRBJ1-5; D is unclear. Trimming removed 6 bases from V and 3 bases from J, with 9 bases in between. There are 13 residues in the CDR3. CDR1 is SGHTA and CDR2 is FQGNSA in the germline V gene. The CDR3 sequence is CASSHGTNQPQHF. Here the CDR3 DNA reads TGTGCCAGCAGTCACGGAACCAATCAGCCCCAGCATTTT.

The sample holds a few counts of this clonotype. This rearrangement joins TRBV6-5 to TRBJ2-7; D unresolved. Germline-derived CDR1 and CDR2 are MNHEY and SVGAGI. The CDR3 extends over 12 amino acids. V was trimmed by 4 bases and J by 6 bases, leaving 10 bases between them. DNA for the CDR3: TGTGCCAGCAGTTCTAACCAGCGCGAGCAGTACTTC. It translates to CASSSNQREQYF.

In its sample, this clonotype was seen a few times. This chain links TRBV20-1 with TRBJ2-5; 8 bases match TRBD1. The V segment lost 4 bases and the J segment 5 bases; nucleotides outside the gene matches: 0. Germline values: CDR1 DFQATT, CDR2 SNEGSKA (reference sequence). The length of the CDR3 is 11 residues. The CDR3 is CSANRGETQYF. The CDR3 nucleotides read TGCAGTGCTAACAGGGGGGAGACCCAGTACTTC.

This clonotype came up a few times. The V and J genes are TRBV5-1 and TRBJ2-7; D possibly matches TRBD1 or TRBD2 (5 bases each). V was clipped by 4 bases and J by 2 bases, with 10 bases between them. The CDR3 contains 13 residues. Germline assignment: CDR1 SGHRS and CDR2 YFSETQ. This CDR3 is CASSLRDPYEQYF. The CDR3 nucleotides read TGCGCCAGCAGCCTCCGGGACCCCTACGAGCAGTACTTC.

The sample holds a few counts of this clonotype. The V call is TRBV15, the J call TRBJ2-7, with D perhaps TRBD2 (7 bases). Deletions cut 0 bases from V and 0 bases from J, with 15 bases between. The germline V gene has CDR1 LNHNV and CDR2 YYDKDF (reference sequence). There are 17 residues in the CDR3. The DNA for the CDR3 is TGTGCCACCAGCAGAGACCCCAGGGGCGGGAGCTCCTACGAGCAGTACTTC. The encoded protein is CATSRDPRGGSSYEQYF. The whole variable domain, remainder taken from reference TRBV15 and TRBJ2-7, is DAMVIQNPRYQVTQFGKPVTLSCSQTLNHNVMYWYQQKSSQAPKLLFHYYDKDFNNEADTPDNFQSRRPNTSFCFLDIRSPGLGDTAMYLCATSRDPRGGSSYEQYFGPGTRLTVT.

The sample holds many counts of this clonotype. The chain carries TRBV7-2 and TRBJ1-1; D ambiguous. CDR1 and CDR2 from the germline V gene are SGHTA and FQGNSA. The CDR3 loop spans 13 amino acids. The germline V and J ends were trimmed by 0 bases and 1 base, with 3 bases remaining between them. The DNA of the CDR3 is TGTGCCAGCAGCTTAGCCGCGAACACTGAAGCTTTCTTT. This gives the protein CASSLAANTEAFF.